This T cell receptor beta chain was captured by sequencing in a study of OX40 agonist ivuxolimab in advanced cancers. This CDR3 is built from 15 residues. The J segment lost 6 bases and the V segment lost 5 bases, leaving 10 bases of the junction unmatched. Germline V gene lookup returns CDR1 SGHTA and CDR2 FQGTGA. Sequencing was performed with immunoSEQ multiplex PCR; in TCRdb, only in-frame clones are kept and a portion is missing. This sample has some 84,000 clones, with 75% to 90% found just once. Autoimmune disease history or systemic immunosuppression was exclusionary. This rearrangement joins TRBV7-3 to TRBJ2-1; 7 bases line up with TRBD2. Sequencing used CD4+ or CD8+ T cells sorted from blood, obtained in a trial of the OX40 agonist ivuxolimab. The source of this sequence is an adult with an advanced solid tumor such as melanoma, head and neck, liver or kidney cancer. The CDR3, as DNA: TGTGCCAGCAGCCCCACCAGCGGGATTAGCAATGAGCAGTTCTTC. Its translation is CASSPTSGISNEQFF.